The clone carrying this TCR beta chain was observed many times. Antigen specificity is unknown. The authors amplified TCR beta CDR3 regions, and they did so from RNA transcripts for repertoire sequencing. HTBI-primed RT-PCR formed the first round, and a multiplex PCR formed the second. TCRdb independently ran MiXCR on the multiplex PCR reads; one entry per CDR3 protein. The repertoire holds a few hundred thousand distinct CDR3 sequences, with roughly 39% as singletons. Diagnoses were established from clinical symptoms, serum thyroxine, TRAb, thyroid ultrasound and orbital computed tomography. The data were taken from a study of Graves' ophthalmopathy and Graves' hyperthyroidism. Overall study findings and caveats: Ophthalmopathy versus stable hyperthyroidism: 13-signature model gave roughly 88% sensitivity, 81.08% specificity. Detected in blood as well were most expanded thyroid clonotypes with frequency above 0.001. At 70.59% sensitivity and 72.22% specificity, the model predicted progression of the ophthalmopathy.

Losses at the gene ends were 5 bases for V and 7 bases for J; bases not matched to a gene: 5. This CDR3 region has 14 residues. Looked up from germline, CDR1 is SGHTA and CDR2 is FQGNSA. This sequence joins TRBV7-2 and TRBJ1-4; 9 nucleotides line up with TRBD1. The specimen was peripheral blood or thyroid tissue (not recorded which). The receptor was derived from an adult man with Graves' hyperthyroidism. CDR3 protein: CASSPGTGTEKLFF. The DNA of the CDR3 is TGTGCCAGCAGCCCCGGGACAGGGACTGAAAAACTGTTTTTT.